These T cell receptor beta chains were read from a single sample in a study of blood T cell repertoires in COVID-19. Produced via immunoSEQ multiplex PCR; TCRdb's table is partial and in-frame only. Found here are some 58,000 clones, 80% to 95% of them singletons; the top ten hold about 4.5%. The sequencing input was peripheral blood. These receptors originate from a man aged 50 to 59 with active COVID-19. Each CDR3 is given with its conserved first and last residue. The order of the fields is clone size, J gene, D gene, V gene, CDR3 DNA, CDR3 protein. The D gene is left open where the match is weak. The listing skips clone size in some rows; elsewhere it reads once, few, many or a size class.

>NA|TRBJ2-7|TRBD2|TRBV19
TGTGCCAGTAGTACGCTAGCGGGAGGCTACTACGAGCAGTACTTC
CASSTLAGGYYEQYF
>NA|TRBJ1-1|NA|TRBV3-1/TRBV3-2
TGTGCCAGCAGCCAAATCACGGGGGGCGGACCAATGAACACTGAAGCTTTCTTT
CASSQITGGGPMNTEAFF
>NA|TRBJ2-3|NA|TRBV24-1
TGTGCCACCAGTGATTCCTTCGGACTGGGAGATACGCAGTATTTT
CATSDSFGLGDTQYF
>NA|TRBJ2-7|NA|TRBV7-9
TGTGCCAGCAGCCCGCAGGGAACCTACGAGCAGTACTTC
CASSPQGTYEQYF
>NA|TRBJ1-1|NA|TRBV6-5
TGTGCCAGCAGTCCGCAGGGTAGGGAAGCTTTCTTT
CASSPQGREAFF
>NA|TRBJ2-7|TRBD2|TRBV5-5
TGTGCCAGCAGCTTGGGGGTGACTAGCGGGAGCGAGCAGTACTTC
CASSLGVTSGSEQYF
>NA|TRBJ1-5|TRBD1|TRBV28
TGTGCCAGCAGCAAGGGCAGGGGGCGACAGCCCCAGCATTTT
CASSKGRGRQPQHF
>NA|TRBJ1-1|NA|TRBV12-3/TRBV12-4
TGTGCCAGCAGTCCAGGACTTGAAGCTTTCTTT
CASSPGLEAFF
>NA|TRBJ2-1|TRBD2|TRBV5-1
TGCGCCAGCAGCCAGACTAGCGGGGGATTCGATGAGCAGTTCTTC
CASSQTSGGFDEQFF
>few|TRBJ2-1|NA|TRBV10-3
TGTGCCATCAGTGAAGAGGTAAACAATGAGCAGTTCTTC
CAISEEVNNEQFF
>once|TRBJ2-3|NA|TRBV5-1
TGCGCCAGCAGCTTGGATCCGGGGGGCGGCACAGATACGCAGTATTTT
CASSLDPGGGTDTQYF
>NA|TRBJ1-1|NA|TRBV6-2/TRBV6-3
TGTGCCAGCAGTTATTCGGAGTCTGAAGCTTTCTTT
CASSYSESEAFF
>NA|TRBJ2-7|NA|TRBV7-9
TGTGCCAGCAGCTTAGTCCCAGGTCGGTGGGAGCAGTACTTC
CASSLVPGRWEQYF